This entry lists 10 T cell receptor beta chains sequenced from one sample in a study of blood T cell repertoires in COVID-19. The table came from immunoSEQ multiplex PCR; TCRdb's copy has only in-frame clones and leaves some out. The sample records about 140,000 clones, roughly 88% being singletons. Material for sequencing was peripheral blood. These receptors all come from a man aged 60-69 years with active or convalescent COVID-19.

CDR3 in amino acids: CASSSRDRPSLAKNIQYF. CDR3 bases: TGTGCCAGCAGCTCCCGGGACAGGCCATCGCTAGCCAAAAACATTCAGTACTTC. The chain joins TRBV7-2 to TRBJ2-4; 8 nucleotides line up with TRBD1. This CDR3 comprises 18 residues. The germline V gene encodes CDR1 SGHTA and CDR2 FQGNSA. V lost 4 bases and J lost 0; bases outside the gene matches: 11.

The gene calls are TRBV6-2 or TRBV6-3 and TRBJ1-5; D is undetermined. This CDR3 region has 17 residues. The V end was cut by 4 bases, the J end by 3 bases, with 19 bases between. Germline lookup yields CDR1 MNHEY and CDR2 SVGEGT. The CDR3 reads CASSSHSLEGYNQPQHF. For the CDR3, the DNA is TGTGCCAGCAGTTCCCACAGTCTGGAGGGTTACAATCAGCCCCAGCATTTT.

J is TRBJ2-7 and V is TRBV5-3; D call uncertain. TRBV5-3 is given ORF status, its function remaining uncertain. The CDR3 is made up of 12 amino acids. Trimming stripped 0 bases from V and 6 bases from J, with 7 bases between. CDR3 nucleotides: TGTGCCAGAAGCTTGGGTCCAGGCGAGCAGTACGTC. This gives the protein CARSLGPGEQYV.

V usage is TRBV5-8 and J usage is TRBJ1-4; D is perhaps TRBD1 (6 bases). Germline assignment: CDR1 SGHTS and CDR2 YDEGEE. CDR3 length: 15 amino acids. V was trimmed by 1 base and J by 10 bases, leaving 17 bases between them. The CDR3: CASSLRPGRGGKLFF. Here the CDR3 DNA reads TGTGCCAGCAGCTTGAGACCCGGCCGAGGGGGAAAACTGTTTTTT.

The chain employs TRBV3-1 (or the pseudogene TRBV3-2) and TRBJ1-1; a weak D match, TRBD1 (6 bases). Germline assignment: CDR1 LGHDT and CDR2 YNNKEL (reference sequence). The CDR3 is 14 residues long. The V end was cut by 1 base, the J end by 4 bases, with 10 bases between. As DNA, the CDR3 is TGTGCCAGCAGCCAAGGACAGGTGTCCACTGAAGCTTTCTTT. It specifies CASSQGQVSTEAFF.

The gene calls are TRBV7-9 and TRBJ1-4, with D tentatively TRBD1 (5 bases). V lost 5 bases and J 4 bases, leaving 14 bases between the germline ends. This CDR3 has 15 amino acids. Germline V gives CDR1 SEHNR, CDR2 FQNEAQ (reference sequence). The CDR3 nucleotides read TGTGCCAGCAGCGACGGGCGGGGCAATAATGAAAAACTGTTTTTT. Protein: CASSDGRGNNEKLFF.

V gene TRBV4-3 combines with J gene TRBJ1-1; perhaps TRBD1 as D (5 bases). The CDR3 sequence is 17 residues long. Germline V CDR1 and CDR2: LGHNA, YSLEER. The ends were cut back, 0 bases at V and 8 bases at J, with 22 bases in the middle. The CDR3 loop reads CASSQDWTPVERKEAFF. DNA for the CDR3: TGCGCCAGCAGCCAAGATTGGACACCGGTAGAAAGAAAGGAAGCTTTCTTT.

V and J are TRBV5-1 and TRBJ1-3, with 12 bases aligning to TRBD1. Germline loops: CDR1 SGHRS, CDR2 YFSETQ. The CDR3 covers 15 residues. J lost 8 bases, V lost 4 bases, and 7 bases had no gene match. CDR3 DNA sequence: TGCGCCAGCAGCCCCGGGACAGGGGGCCGGTACACCATATATTTT. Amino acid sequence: CASSPGTGGRYTIYF.

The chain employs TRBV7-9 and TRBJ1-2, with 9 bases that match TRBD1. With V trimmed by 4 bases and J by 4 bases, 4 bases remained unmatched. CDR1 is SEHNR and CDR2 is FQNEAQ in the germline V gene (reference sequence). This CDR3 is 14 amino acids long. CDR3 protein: CASSSTGGVYGYTF. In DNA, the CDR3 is TGTGCCAGCAGCTCGACAGGGGGGGTCTATGGCTACACCTTC.

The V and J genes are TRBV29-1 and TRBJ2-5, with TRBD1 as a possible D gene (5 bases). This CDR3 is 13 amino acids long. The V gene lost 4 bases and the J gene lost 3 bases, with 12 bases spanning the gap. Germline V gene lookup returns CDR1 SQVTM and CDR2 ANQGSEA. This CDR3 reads CSVVRVLEETQYF. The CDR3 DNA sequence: TGCAGCGTTGTCAGGGTTTTGGAAGAGACCCAGTACTTC. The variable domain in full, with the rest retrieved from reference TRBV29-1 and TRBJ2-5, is SAVISQKPSRDICQRGTSLTIQCQVDSQVTMMFWYRQQPGQSLTLIATANQGSEATYESGFVIDKFPISRPNLTFSTLTVSNMSPEDSSIYLCSVVRVLEETQYFGPGTRLLVL.